What follows are 8 T cell receptor beta chains derived from one specimen sequenced in a study of shared clonotypes between healthy human individuals. Clones were read by immunoSEQ multiplex PCR, and TCRdb kept only the in-frame ones, dropping some. The repertoire includes about 2.5 million clones, about nine tenths of them detected once, and 0.37% sits in the top ten. The sequencing input was naive CD4+ T cells from PBMCs. Specified subset: CD45RA+ positively selected. The receptors were sampled from a man aged 18-30 years in good health. Some clones in this sample may be carry-over from other donors' samples.

About this clone: The sample holds other DNA sequences that translate to the same CDR3. The gene calls are TRBV10-3 and TRBJ2-7; D is perhaps TRBD2 (6 bases). Trimming removed 0 bases from V and 0 bases from J, with 12 bases in between. Germline CDR1 and CDR2: ENHRY and SYGVKD. This CDR3 comprises 16 residues. CDR3 sequence reads: CAISESRGQSSYEQYF. DNA of the CDR3: TGTGCCATCAGTGAGTCGCGGGGCCAGAGCTCCTACGAGCAGTACTTC.

This sequence joins TRBV11-3 and TRBJ1-5; a possible D gene is TRBD1 (5 bases). This CDR3 region has 15 residues. V was clipped by 10 bases and J by 1 base, with 17 bases between them. Germline V gene lookup returns CDR1 SGHNT and CDR2 YENEEA. The CDR3 here is CANWGGVRSNQPQHF. CDR3 in DNA: TGTGCCAACTGGGGGGGAGTTAGAAGCAATCAGCCCCAGCATTTT.

The CDR3 sequence: CASSGPLFPAGYQETQYF. The CDR3 nucleotides read TGTGCCAGCAGTGGACCCTTATTCCCAGCGGGGTACCAAGAGACCCAGTACTTC. This chain connects TRBV2 to TRBJ2-5; 7 bases are a match to TRBD2. J lost 0 bases, V lost 4 bases, and 14 bases had no gene match. Germline CDR1 reads SNHLY; CDR2 reads FYNNEI. The CDR3 is made up of 18 amino acids.

CDR3 protein: CASSATQTSGQETQYF. The DNA for the CDR3 is TGTGCCAGCAGTGCCACTCAGACTAGCGGCCAAGAGACCCAGTACTTC. This chain links TRBV6-1 with TRBJ2-5, with TRBD2 matching over 9 bases. Germline CDR1 is MNHNS and CDR2 is SASEGT. V was clipped by 4 bases and J by 1 base; unmatched bases: 7. CDR3 length equals 16 residues.

The V and J genes are TRBV5-1 and TRBJ1-3; D remains ambiguous. The length of the CDR3 is 15 residues. Germline V gene sequence: CDR1 SGHRS, CDR2 YFSETQ. V shed 2 bases and J shed 2 bases, with 11 bases lying between them. The CDR3 is CASSFGSPTGNTIYF. The CDR3 region has the DNA TGCGCCAGCAGCTTCGGGAGTCCCACTGGAAACACCATATATTTT.

V is TRBV6-1 and J is TRBJ2-4; TRBD1 matches 8 bases. Germline V gene data show CDR1 as MNHNS and CDR2 as SASEGT. The CDR3 consists of 12 residues. V dropped 7 bases and J dropped 9; count of bases not matched to a gene: 5. For the CDR3, the DNA is TGTGCCAGCACCGACAGGGGCTTCATTCAGTACTTC. This gives the protein CASTDRGFIQYF.

The chain couples TRBV5-4 to TRBJ2-1; no clear D. The CDR3 loop spans 12 amino acids. V dropped 1 base and J dropped 6 bases, with 5 bases sitting between them. The germline CDR1 and CDR2 sequences are SGHNT and YYREEE (reference sequence). The chain's CDR3 is CASSLRSNEQFF. CDR3 DNA sequence: TGTGCCAGCAGCTTGAGGTCCAATGAGCAGTTCTTC.

CDR3 sequence (DNA): TGTGCCAGCACCAAGGCCCGGGGCGGCGGGGAAAAACTGTTTTTT. Residues: CASTKARGGGEKLFF. The chain recombines TRBV27 with TRBJ1-4, with a weak D call TRBD1 (5 bases). CDR3 length equals 15 residues. Germline CDR1 and CDR2: MNHEY and SMNVEV (reference sequence). Deletions cut 7 bases from V and 8 bases from J, with 20 bases between.